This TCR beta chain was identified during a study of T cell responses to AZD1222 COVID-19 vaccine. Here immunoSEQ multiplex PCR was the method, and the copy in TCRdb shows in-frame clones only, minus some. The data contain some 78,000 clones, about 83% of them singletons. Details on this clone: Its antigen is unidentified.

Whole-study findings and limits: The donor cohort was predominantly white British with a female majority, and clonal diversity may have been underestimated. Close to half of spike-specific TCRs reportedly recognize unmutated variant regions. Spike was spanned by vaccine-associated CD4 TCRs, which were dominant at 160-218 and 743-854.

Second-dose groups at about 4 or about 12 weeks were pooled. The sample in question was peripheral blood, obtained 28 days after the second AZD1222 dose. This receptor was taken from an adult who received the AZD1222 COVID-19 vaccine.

The CDR3 DNA reads TGTGCCAGCAGTTTTTCCGGCGGGGCAGATACGCAGTATTTT. The encoded protein is CASSFSGGADTQYF. The chain joins TRBV27 to TRBJ2-3; a weak D match, TRBD2 (6 bases). V shed 3 bases and J shed 4 bases, with 11 bases lying between them. The CDR3 length is 14 residues. Germline values: CDR1 MNHEY, CDR2 SMNVEV (reference sequence).